The clone carrying this TCR beta chain was counted a few times. These data are taken from a study of patients and donors after allogeneic stem cell transplantation. This CDR3 is built from 15 residues. Deletions cut 0 bases from V and 4 bases from J, with 10 bases between. Germline CDR1 SGDLS, CDR2 YYNGEE. TCRdb used MiXCR to reprocess the RT-PCR reads, holding one entry per CDR3 protein. The data contain about 960,000 distinct CDR3 sequences, roughly 17% of them seen just once; the ten biggest clones take up around 6%. Sequences were obtained from blood, either unsorted or a sorted T cell fraction (not recorded which). This rearrangement joins TRBV9 to TRBJ2-2, with a tentative D call TRBD2 (6 bases). The sequence came from a human donor who was either an allogeneic HSCT recipient or a stem cell or donor lymphocyte infusion donor (not recorded which). It is not recorded whose cells these are; they may come from a transplant donor. In DNA form, the CDR3 reads TGTGCCAGCAGCGTAGGCGGGGTGAGCACCGGGGAGCTGTTTTTT. Translated: CASSVGGVSTGELFF.